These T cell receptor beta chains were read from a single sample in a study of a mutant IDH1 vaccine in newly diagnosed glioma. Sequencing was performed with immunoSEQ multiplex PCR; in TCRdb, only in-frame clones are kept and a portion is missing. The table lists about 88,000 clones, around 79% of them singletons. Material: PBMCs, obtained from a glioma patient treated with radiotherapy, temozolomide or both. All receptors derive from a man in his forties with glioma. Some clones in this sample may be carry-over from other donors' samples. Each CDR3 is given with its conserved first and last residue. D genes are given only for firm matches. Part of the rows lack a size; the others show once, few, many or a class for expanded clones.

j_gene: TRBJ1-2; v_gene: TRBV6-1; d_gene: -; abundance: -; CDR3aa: CASNQNRVGYTF; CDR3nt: TGTGCCAGCAACCAAAACAGGGTCGGCTACACCTTC
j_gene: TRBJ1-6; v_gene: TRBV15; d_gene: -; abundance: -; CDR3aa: CATSRSFDSPLHF; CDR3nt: TGTGCCACCAGCAGGAGTTTCGATTCACCCCTCCACTTT
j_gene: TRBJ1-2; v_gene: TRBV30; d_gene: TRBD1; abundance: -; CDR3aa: CAWSVGDSPYGYTF; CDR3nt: TGTGCCTGGAGTGTTGGGGACAGTCCCTATGGCTACACCTTC
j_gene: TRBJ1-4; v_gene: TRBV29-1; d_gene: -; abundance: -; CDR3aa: CSVGAQPAGEKLFF; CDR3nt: TGCAGCGTGGGAGCCCAACCCGCTGGCGAAAAACTGTTTTTT
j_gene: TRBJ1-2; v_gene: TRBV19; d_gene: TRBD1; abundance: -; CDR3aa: CASSILRTGGGGYTF; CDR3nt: TGTGCCAGTAGTATCCTTCGGACAGGGGGAGGCGGCTACACCTTC
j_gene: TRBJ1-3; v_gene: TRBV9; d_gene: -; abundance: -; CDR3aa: CASSVEGRRSGNTIYF; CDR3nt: TGTGCCAGCAGCGTAGAGGGCAGGCGCTCTGGAAACACCATATATTTT
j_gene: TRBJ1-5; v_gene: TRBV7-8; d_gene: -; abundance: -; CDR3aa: CASSFLDSNQPQHF; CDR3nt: TGTGCCAGCAGCTTCTTAGATAGCAATCAGCCCCAGCATTTT
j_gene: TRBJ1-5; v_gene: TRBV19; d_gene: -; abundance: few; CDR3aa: CASSIGRISNQPQHF; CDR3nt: TGTGCCAGTAGTATCGGCAGGATAAGCAATCAGCCCCAGCATTTT
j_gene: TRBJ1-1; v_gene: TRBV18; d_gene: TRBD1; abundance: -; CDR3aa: CASSSGDRTNTEAFF; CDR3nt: TGTGCCAGCTCGTCAGGGGACAGGACCAACACTGAAGCTTTCTTT
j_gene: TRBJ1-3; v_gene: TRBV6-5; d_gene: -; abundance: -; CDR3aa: CASSYSPVSGNTIYF; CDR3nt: TGTGCCAGCAGTTACTCGCCCGTCTCTGGAAACACCATATATTTT
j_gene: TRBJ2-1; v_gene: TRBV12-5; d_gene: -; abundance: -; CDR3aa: CASGFGQGSYNEQFF; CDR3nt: TGTGCTAGTGGTTTCGGGCAGGGCTCCTACAATGAGCAGTTCTTC
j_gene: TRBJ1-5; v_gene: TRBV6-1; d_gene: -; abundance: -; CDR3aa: CASRATGPLPHF; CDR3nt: TGTGCCAGCAGAGCTACGGGACCCCTCCCGCATTTT
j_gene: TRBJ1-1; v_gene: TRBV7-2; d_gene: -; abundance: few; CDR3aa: CASSLAWGFEAFF; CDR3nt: TGTGCCAGCAGCTTAGCGTGGGGGTTTGAAGCTTTCTTT
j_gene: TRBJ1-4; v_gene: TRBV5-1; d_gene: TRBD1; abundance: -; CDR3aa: CASSLVDRGTTNEKLFF; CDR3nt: TGCGCCAGCAGCTTGGTGGACAGGGGCACAACTAATGAAAAACTGTTTTTT
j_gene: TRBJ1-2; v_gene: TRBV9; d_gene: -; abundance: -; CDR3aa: CASSSQQGVAGYGYTF; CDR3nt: TGTGCCAGCAGCTCTCAGCAGGGTGTCGCTGGCTATGGCTACACCTTC
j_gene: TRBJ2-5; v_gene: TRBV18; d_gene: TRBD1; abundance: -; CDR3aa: CASSPGDSWYQETQYF; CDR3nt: TGTGCCAGCTCACCGGGGGACAGCTGGTACCAAGAGACCCAGTACTTC
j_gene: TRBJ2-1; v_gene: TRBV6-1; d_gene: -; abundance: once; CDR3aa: CASSMGRSFNEQFF; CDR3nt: TGTGCCAGCAGTATGGGGCGCAGTTTCAATGAGCAGTTCTTC
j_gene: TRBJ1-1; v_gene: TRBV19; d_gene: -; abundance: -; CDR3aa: CASSIWDMNTEAFF; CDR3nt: TGTGCCAGTAGTATATGGGATATGAACACTGAAGCTTTCTTT
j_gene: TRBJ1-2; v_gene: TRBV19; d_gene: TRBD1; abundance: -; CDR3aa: CASSDRDYGYTF; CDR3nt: TGTGCCAGTAGCGACAGGGACTATGGCTACACCTTC
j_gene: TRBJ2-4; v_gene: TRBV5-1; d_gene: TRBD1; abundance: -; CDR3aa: CASSLGGTGDIQYF; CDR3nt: TGCGCCAGCAGCTTGGGAGGGACAGGGGACATTCAGTACTTC
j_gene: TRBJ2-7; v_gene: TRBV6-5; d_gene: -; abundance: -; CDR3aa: CASRMSLLNEQYF; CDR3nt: TGTGCCAGCAGGATGAGCCTATTAAACGAGCAGTACTTC
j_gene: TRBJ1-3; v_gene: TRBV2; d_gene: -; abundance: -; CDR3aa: CASSENSGNTIYF; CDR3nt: TGTGCCAGCAGTGAGAACTCTGGAAACACCATATATTTT
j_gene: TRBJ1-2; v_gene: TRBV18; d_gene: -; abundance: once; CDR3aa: CASSPPTQNYGYTF; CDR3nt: TGTGCCAGCTCACCACCGACCCAAAACTATGGCTACACCTTC
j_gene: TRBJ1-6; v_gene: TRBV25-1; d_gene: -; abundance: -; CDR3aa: CASSELRTDSPLHF; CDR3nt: TGTGCCAGCAGTGAATTAAGGACGGATTCACCCCTCCACTTT
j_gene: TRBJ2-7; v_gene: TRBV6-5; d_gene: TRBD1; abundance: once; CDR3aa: CASSYQDRTYEQYF; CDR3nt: TGTGCCAGCAGTTACCAGGACAGGACCTACGAGCAGTACTTC
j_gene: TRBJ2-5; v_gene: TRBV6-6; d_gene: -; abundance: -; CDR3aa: CASSPYSTRQETQYF; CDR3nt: TGTGCCAGCAGTCCGTACTCGACTAGACAAGAGACCCAGTACTTC
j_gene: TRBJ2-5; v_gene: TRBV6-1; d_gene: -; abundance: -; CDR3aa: CASSPVGSETQYF; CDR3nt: TGTGCCAGCAGTCCGGTGGGGTCTGAGACCCAGTACTTC
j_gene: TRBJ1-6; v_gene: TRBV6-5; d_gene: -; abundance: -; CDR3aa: CASSYSKDNSPLHF; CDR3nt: TGTGCCAGCAGTTACTCGAAGGACAATTCACCCCTCCACTTT
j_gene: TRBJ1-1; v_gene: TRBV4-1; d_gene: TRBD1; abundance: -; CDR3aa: CASSLPGTGPDGGRTGAFF; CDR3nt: TGCGCCAGCAGCCTCCCGGGGACAGGACCGGACGGGGGACGAACGGGAGCTTTCTTT
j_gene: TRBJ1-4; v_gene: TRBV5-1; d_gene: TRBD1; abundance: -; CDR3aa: CASSLAPDRAREKLFF; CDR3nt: TGCGCCAGCAGCTTGGCCCCGGACAGGGCTCGAGAAAAACTGTTTTTT
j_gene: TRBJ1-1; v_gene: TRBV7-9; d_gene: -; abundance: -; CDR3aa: CASSSTIGSEAFF; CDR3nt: TGTGCCAGCAGCTCAACTATCGGGTCTGAAGCTTTCTTT
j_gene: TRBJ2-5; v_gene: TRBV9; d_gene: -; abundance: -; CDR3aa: CASSVNEMSETQYF; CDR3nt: TGTGCCAGCAGCGTAAACGAGATGTCAGAGACCCAGTACTTC
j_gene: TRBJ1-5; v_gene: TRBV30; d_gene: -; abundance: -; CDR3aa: CAWMLPGGHQPQHF; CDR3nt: TGTGCCTGGATGCTGCCCGGGGGGCATCAGCCCCAGCATTTT
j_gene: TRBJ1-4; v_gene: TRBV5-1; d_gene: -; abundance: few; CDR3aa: CASSLVGAEDEKLFF; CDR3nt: TGCGCCAGCAGCTTGGTGGGGGCGGAAGATGAAAAACTGTTTTTT
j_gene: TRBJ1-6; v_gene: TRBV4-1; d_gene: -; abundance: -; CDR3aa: CASSPDSSSYNSPLHF; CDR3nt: TGCGCCAGCAGCCCCGACAGTAGCTCCTATAATTCACCCCTCCACTTT
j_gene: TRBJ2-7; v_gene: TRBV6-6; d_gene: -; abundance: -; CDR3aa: CASSRLGQVSSYEQYF; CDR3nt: TGTGCCAGCAGTCGCTTGGGCCAGGTGAGCTCCTACGAGCAGTACTTC
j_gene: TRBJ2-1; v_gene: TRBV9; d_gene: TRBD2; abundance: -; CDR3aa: CASSGSGSGVNEQFF; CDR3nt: TGTGCCAGCAGCGGCAGTGGTAGCGGGGTAAATGAGCAGTTCTTC
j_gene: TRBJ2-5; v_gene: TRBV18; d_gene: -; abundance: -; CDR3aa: CASSPVGFRETQYF; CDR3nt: TGTGCCAGCTCACCCGTAGGGTTTCGAGAGACCCAGTACTTC
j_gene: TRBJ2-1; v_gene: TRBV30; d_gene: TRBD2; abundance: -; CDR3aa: CAWSAGGALSNEQFF; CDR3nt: TGTGCCTGGAGTGCCGGGGGGGCCTTGAGCAATGAGCAGTTCTTC
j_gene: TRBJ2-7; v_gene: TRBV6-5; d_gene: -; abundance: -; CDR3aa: CASRIDSARVEQYF; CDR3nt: TGTGCCAGCAGGATTGACAGTGCTCGGGTCGAGCAGTACTTC
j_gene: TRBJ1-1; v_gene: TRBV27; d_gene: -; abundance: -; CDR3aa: CASSPGQGEAFF; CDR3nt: TGTGCCAGCAGTCCAGGACAAGGCGAAGCTTTCTTT
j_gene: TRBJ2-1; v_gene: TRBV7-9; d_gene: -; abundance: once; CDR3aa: CASSFWTGTPNEQFF; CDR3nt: TGTGCCAGCAGTTTTTGGACCGGGACACCGAATGAGCAGTTCTTC
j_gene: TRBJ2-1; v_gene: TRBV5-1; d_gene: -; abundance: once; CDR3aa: CASSLEGEQFF; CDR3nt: TGCGCCAGCAGCTTGGAAGGTGAGCAGTTCTTC
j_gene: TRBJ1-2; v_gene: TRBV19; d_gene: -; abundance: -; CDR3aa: CATSRGKSYGYTF; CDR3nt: TGTGCCACCAGTCGCGGGAAGAGCTATGGCTACACCTTC
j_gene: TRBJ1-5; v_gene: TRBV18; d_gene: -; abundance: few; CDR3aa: CASSPAINQPQHF; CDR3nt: TGTGCCAGCTCACCGGCAATCAATCAGCCCCAGCATTTT
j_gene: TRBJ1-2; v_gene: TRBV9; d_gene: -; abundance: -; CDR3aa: CASSVSGEYGYTF; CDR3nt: TGTGCCAGCAGCGTATCGGGGGAGTATGGCTACACCTTC
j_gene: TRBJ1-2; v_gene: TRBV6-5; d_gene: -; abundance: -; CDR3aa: CASSYSIGGGDGYTF; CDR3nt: TGTGCCAGCAGTTACTCGATCGGCGGAGGGGATGGCTACACCTTC
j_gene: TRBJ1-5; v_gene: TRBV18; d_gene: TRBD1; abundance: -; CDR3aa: CASSEGTGSQPQHF; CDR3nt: TGTGCCAGCTCAGAAGGGACAGGGTCTCAGCCCCAGCATTTT
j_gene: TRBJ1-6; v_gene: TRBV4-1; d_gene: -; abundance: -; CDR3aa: CASSHPRGETSPLHF; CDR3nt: TGCGCCAGCAGCCACCCCCGGGGGGAAACTTCACCCCTCCACTTT
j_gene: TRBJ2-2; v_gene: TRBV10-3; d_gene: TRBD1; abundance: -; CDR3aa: CAISERDRGPGELFF; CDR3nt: TGTGCCATCAGTGAAAGGGACAGGGGTCCCGGGGAGCTGTTTTTT
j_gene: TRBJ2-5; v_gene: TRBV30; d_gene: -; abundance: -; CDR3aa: CAWSVLAGETQYF; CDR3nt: TGTGCCTGGAGTGTACTAGCCGGAGAGACCCAGTACTTC
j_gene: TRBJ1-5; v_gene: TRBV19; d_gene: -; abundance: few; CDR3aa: CASSMDSNQPQHF; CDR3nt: TGTGCCAGTAGTATGGATAGCAATCAGCCCCAGCATTTT
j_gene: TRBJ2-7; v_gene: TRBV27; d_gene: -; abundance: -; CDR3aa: CASSLLWGTYEQYF; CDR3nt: TGTGCCAGCAGTTTATTGTGGGGGACCTACGAGCAGTACTTC
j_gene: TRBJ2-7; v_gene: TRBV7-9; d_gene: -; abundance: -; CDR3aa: CASSFRAYEQYF; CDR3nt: TGTGCCAGCAGCTTTCGTGCCTACGAGCAGTACTTC
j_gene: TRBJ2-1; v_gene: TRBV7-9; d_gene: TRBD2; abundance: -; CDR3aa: CASSLVLAGNEQFF; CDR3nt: TGTGCCAGCAGCTTGGTACTAGCGGGCAATGAGCAGTTCTTC